These T cell receptor beta chains were read from a single sample in a study of T cell responses to AZD1222 COVID-19 vaccine. Profiled with immunoSEQ multiplex PCR; TCRdb holds only in-frame clones, not every one. The sample has approximately 130,000 clones, approximately 88% seen once. The sample consisted of peripheral blood, taken 28 days after the second AZD1222 dose. The receptors originated from an adult who received the AZD1222 COVID-19 vaccine. Both conserved end residues are part of each CDR3. A D gene is named only where the DNA matches it firmly. Clone sizes are given selectively: once, few, many, or a class where the clone is expanded.

CDR3 protein,CDR3 DNA,V gene,J gene,clone size,D gene
CATERATNEKLFF,TGTGCTACAGAAAGAGCAACTAATGAAAAACTGTTTTTT,TRBV28,TRBJ1-4,.,.
CASSPTRQAYNEQFF,TGTGCCAGCAGCCCAACCCGACAGGCCTACAATGAGCAGTTCTTC,TRBV3-1/TRBV3-2,TRBJ2-1,.,.
CASSQAGTSGPDTQYF,TGTGCCAGCAGCCAGGCCGGGACTAGCGGCCCAGATACGCAGTATTTT,TRBV5-6,TRBJ2-3,once,TRBD2
CASSLGQTFTDTQYF,TGTGCCAGCAGCTTAGGACAGACATTCACAGATACGCAGTATTTT,TRBV7-9,TRBJ2-3,.,.
CASGTGQTDTQYF,TGTGCTAGTGGTACCGGCCAGACAGATACGCAGTATTTT,TRBV12-5,TRBJ2-3,once,.
CASSYLGLAGAGEQFF,TGTGCCAGCAGTTACCTAGGACTAGCGGGGGCGGGGGAGCAGTTCTTC,TRBV6-6,TRBJ2-1,.,TRBD2
CASSVTGAGRDTQYF,TGCGCCAGCAGCGTCACCGGGGCGGGAAGGGATACGCAGTATTTT,TRBV5-1,TRBJ2-3,.,.
CAWSVPHLRIYEQYF,TGTGCCTGGAGTGTACCCCACCTACGGATTTACGAGCAGTACTTC,TRBV30,TRBJ2-7,.,.
CASSREGASSYEQYF,TGTGCCAGCAGCCGGGAGGGCGCCAGCTCCTACGAGCAGTACTTC,TRBV3-1/TRBV3-2,TRBJ2-7,.,TRBD2
CASSPGTTLGELFF,TGTGCCAGCAGCCCCGGGACCACTCTCGGGGAGCTGTTTTTT,TRBV9,TRBJ2-2,.,.
CASSRLTGGEDNYGYTF,TGTGCCAGCTCACGGCTGACAGGGGGCGAGGATAACTATGGCTACACCTTC,TRBV18,TRBJ1-2,.,TRBD1
CASSSGRVTGELFF,TGTGCCAGTAGTAGCGGGAGAGTAACCGGGGAGCTGTTTTTT,TRBV19,TRBJ2-2,.,TRBD2
CASSRDTRTDTQYF,TGTGCCAGCAGCCGAGACACACGCACAGATACGCAGTATTTT,TRBV9,TRBJ2-3,.,.
CASSPDRVTEAFF,TGTGCCAGCAGTCCGGACAGGGTGACTGAAGCTTTCTTT,TRBV2,TRBJ1-1,.,TRBD1
CASSPTRTHYQPQHF,TGCGCCAGCAGCCCGACACGGACTCACTATCAGCCCCAGCATTTT,TRBV4-3,TRBJ1-5,.,.
CASSDSTGGYNEQFF,TGTGCCAGCAGTGACTCGACAGGGGGCTACAATGAGCAGTTCTTC,TRBV6-4,TRBJ2-1,.,TRBD1
CSASPVLNDMNTEAFF,TGCAGTGCTAGTCCGGTCCTAAACGACATGAACACTGAAGCTTTCTTT,TRBV20-1,TRBJ1-1,.,.
CASSQSTEAFF,TGTGCCAGCAGCCAGAGCACTGAAGCTTTCTTT,TRBV7-9,TRBJ1-1,.,.
CASSHGGGGLDQPQHF,TGTGCCAGCAGCCATGGCGGAGGGGGTTTGGATCAGCCCCAGCATTTT,TRBV4-2,TRBJ1-5,.,.
CASSSTGKVTGELFF,TGTGCCAGCAGCTCCACAGGGAAGGTCACCGGGGAGCTGTTTTTT,TRBV7-9,TRBJ2-2,few,.
CASSLESTLQPQHF,TGCGCCAGCAGCTTGGAGTCAACCCTCCAGCCCCAGCATTTT,TRBV5-1,TRBJ1-5,.,.
CASSLVSSNYGYTF,TGTGCCAGCAGCTTGGTTAGTTCTAACTATGGCTACACCTTC,TRBV5-5,TRBJ1-2,.,.
CSPLVGEQFF,TGCAGTCCTTTGGTGGGTGAGCAGTTCTTC,TRBV20-1,TRBJ2-1,.,.
CASSPDGSTDTQYF,TGTGCCAGCTCACCGGACGGCAGCACAGATACGCAGTATTTT,TRBV18,TRBJ2-3,.,.
CASSLVGGIGYEQYF,TGCGCCAGCAGCTTGGTTGGGGGGATCGGGTACGAGCAGTACTTC,TRBV5-1,TRBJ2-7,.,.
CASSLSAAYEQYF,TGTGCCAGCAGCCTTTCTGCAGCCTACGAGCAGTACTTC,TRBV3-1/TRBV3-2,TRBJ2-7,once,.
CASSLVGWETQYF,TGCGCCAGCAGCTTGGTCGGGTGGGAGACCCAGTACTTC,TRBV5-1,TRBJ2-5,few,.
CASSLDGTGGRAFF,TGCGCCAGCAGCTTGGACGGGACAGGGGGGAGGGCTTTCTTT,TRBV5-1,TRBJ1-1,.,TRBD1
CATSDRAENSPLHF,TGTGCCACCAGTGACCGGGCGGAGAATTCACCCCTCCACTTT,TRBV24-1,TRBJ1-6,.,.
CASSEVDSGNTIYF,TGTGCCAGCAGTGAAGTTGACTCTGGAAACACCATATATTTT,TRBV2,TRBJ1-3,.,.
CASSFRFPEAFF,TGTGCCAGCAGTTTTCGGTTCCCTGAAGCTTTCTTT,TRBV12-3/TRBV12-4,TRBJ1-1,.,.
CASSLQGWTEAFF,TGCGCCAGCAGCTTACAGGGGTGGACTGAAGCTTTCTTT,TRBV5-1,TRBJ1-1,.,TRBD1
CASSIAVSDTQYF,TGTGCCAGTAGTATAGCGGTGTCAGATACGCAGTATTTT,TRBV19,TRBJ2-3,.,.
CAWAQGNSPLHF,TGTGCCTGGGCCCAGGGGAATTCACCCCTCCACTTT,TRBV30,TRBJ1-6,once,.
CASSLRRTGDTEAFF,TGCGCCAGCAGCTTGCGGCGGACTGGGGACACTGAAGCTTTCTTT,TRBV5-1,TRBJ1-1,.,.
CATSDSQYNEQFF,TGTGCCACCAGTGATTCCCAGTACAATGAGCAGTTCTTC,TRBV24-1,TRBJ2-1,.,.
CATSRDKGHSYEQYF,TGTGCCACCAGCAGAGATAAAGGACACTCCTACGAGCAGTACTTC,TRBV15,TRBJ2-7,.,.
CASSIPGGDPKYGYTF,TGTGCCAGTAGTATCCCAGGGGGCGATCCTAAGTATGGCTACACCTTC,TRBV19,TRBJ1-2,.,TRBD1
CASSPRAGMEETQYF,TGTGCCAGCTCACCACGGGCGGGGATGGAGGAGACCCAGTACTTC,TRBV18,TRBJ2-5,.,.
CASSSTDRGTDTQYF,TGCGCCAGCAGCTCAACGGACAGGGGCACAGATACGCAGTATTTT,TRBV5-1,TRBJ2-3,.,TRBD1
CASSQAGLRSNSPLHF,TGCGCCAGCAGCCAAGCCGGCCTACGCAGTAATTCACCCCTCCACTTT,TRBV4-3,TRBJ1-6,.,.
CASSFLVGSYEQYF,TGTGCCAGCAGTTTTTTGGTGGGGTCCTACGAGCAGTACTTC,TRBV28,TRBJ2-7,.,.
CASSESVAGAYGEQYF,TGTGCCAGCAGTGAATCCGTTGCAGGGGCCTATGGGGAGCAGTACTTC,TRBV6-1,TRBJ2-7,.,.
CASSHSGSSYNEQFF,TGTGCCAGCAGCCACTCAGGGTCCTCCTACAATGAGCAGTTCTTC,TRBV3-1/TRBV3-2,TRBJ2-1,.,.
CASRPLSQGAYGYTF,TGTGCCAGTAGACCATTATCCCAGGGGGCCTATGGCTACACCTTC,TRBV19,TRBJ1-2,.,TRBD1
CAISEWDRGREQYF,TGTGCCATCAGTGAGTGGGACAGGGGTCGTGAGCAGTACTTC,TRBV10-3,TRBJ2-7,.,TRBD1
CASSAGLAGEVGAKNIQYF,TGTGCCAGTAGTGCGGGACTAGCGGGAGAAGTAGGGGCCAAAAACATTCAGTACTTC,TRBV19,TRBJ2-4,.,TRBD2
CASSLEGQGDGYTF,TGCGCCAGCAGCTTGGAGGGTCAGGGTGATGGCTACACCTTC,TRBV5-1,TRBJ1-2,.,.
CSVEDGYTF,TGCAGCGTTGAAGACGGCTACACCTTC,TRBV29-1,TRBJ1-2,.,.
CATAGTDLMNTEAFF,TGTGCCACCGCCGGGACAGACCTAATGAACACTGAAGCTTTCTTT,TRBV11-2,TRBJ1-1,once,TRBD1
CSVVPNGLDYGYTF,TGCAGCGTCGTACCCAACGGGCTTGACTATGGCTACACCTTC,TRBV29-1,TRBJ1-2,.,.
CASSPDRSRPQHF,TGTGCCAGCAGCCCGGACAGGTCACGGCCCCAGCATTTT,TRBV6-5,TRBJ1-5,.,TRBD1
CASSYRVLPMNTEAFF,TGTGCCAGCAGTTACCGGGTCCTACCTATGAACACTGAAGCTTTCTTT,TRBV6-5,TRBJ1-1,.,.
CASSQGVAAYNEQFF,TGTGCCAGCAGCCAAGGTGTAGCGGCATACAATGAGCAGTTCTTC,TRBV14,TRBJ2-1,.,.
CASSLTQGAFKDSPLHF,TGCGCCAGCAGCTTGACACAGGGGGCTTTTAAGGATTCACCCCTCCACTTT,TRBV5-1,TRBJ1-6,once,TRBD1